These 13 T cell receptor beta chains originate from one sample sequenced in a study of T cell repertoires in cytomegalovirus infection. MiXCR, applied by TCRdb to the reads, yields one record per CDR3 protein. The profile shows 640,000 or so distinct CDR3 sequences, 33% of them singletons. Their antigens remain unidentified. The sequencing used cultured PBMCs, collected from culture after CMV antigen stimulation. All receptors derive from a human donor in good health (CMV status not recorded). Some clones in this sample may be carry-over from other donors' samples.

This clonotype was seen at least ten times. This chain links TRBV7-2 with TRBJ2-3; no reliable D call. The CDR3 loop spans 14 amino acids. CDR1 and CDR2 (germline): SGHTA, FQGNSA. The V and J ends lost 3 bases and 5 bases respectively, with 12 bases between them. CDR3 nucleotide sequence: TGTGCCAGCAGCTTTGGACCCATGGGAGATACGCAGTATTTT. Translated: CASSFGPMGDTQYF. Combining the CDR3 with reference TRBV7-2 and TRBJ2-3 gives the whole variable domain GAGVSQSPSNKVTEKGKDVELRCDPISGHTALYWYRQSLGQGLEFLIYFQGNSAPDKSGLPSDRFSAERTGGSVSTLTIQRTQQEDSAVYLCASSFGPMGDTQYFGPGTRLTVL.

The V and J genes are TRBV27 and TRBJ2-1, with 13 positions matching TRBD2. The V segment lost 2 bases and the J segment 10 bases; nucleotides outside the gene matches: 5. Germline loops: CDR1 MNHEY, CDR2 SMNVEV (reference sequence). The CDR3 length is 15 residues. In DNA, the CDR3 is TGTGCCAGCAGTTTAGGACTAGCGGGAGCCCGCGAGCAGTTCTTC. It is translated as CASSLGLAGAREQFF.

The sample holds a few counts of this clonotype. This chain uses TRBV7-2 with TRBJ2-3; D not resolved. CDR3 length equals 14 residues. Germline loops: CDR1 SGHTA, CDR2 FQGNSA. V gave up 7 bases and J gave up 1 base, with 12 bases separating them. DNA of the CDR3: TGTGCCAGCACGGCGAGGCTCCGCACAGATACGCAGTATTTT. Protein: CASTARLRTDTQYF.

The V call is TRBV7-9, the J call TRBJ2-2; D gene uncertain. The V and J ends lost 7 bases and 5 bases respectively, with 14 bases between them. CDR3 length equals 14 residues. The germline V gene encodes CDR1 SEHNR and CDR2 FQNEAQ (reference sequence). The CDR3 here is CASIDWTSTGELFF. The CDR3 DNA is TGTGCCAGCATTGACTGGACGAGTACCGGGGAGCTGTTTTTT.

The V call is TRBV27, the J call TRBJ1-2, with D tentatively TRBD1 (5 bases). The V and J ends lost 2 bases and 2 bases respectively, with 18 bases between them. This CDR3 is built from 17 residues. In germline, CDR1 is MNHEY, CDR2 SMNVEV (reference sequence). CDR3 in amino acids: CASSLLPPGGENYGYTF. In nucleotides, the CDR3 is TGTGCCAGCAGTTTACTCCCCCCCGGGGGAGAAAACTATGGCTACACCTTC.

This clonotype was counted between two and nine times. CDR3: CASSAEGGRSNIQYF. CDR3 DNA sequence: TGTGCCAGCAGCGCCGAGGGGGGGCGGTCCAACATTCAGTACTTC. The rearrangement uses TRBV7-9 and TRBJ2-4; TRBD2 is a possible D gene (7 bases). Germline loops: CDR1 SEHNR, CDR2 FQNEAQ (reference sequence). The CDR3 loop spans 15 amino acids. The germline V and J ends were trimmed by 5 bases and 7 bases, with 18 bases remaining between them.

This clonotype was counted between two and nine times. The rearrangement links TRBV7-6 to TRBJ2-7, with D maybe TRBD1 (5 bases). Looked up from germline, CDR1 is SGHVS and CDR2 is FNYEAQ. V lost 4 bases, J lost 2 bases, and 12 bases lay in between. The CDR3 loop spans 14 amino acids. CDR3 sequence (DNA): TGTGCCAGCAGCTCGACAGCTAACGCCTACGAGCAGTACTTC. Amino acids: CASSSTANAYEQYF.

This chain links TRBV5-1 with TRBJ1-2; no definite D call. The CDR3 spans 13 residues. V shed 0 bases and J shed 4 bases, with 7 bases lying between them. Germline assignment: CDR1 SGHRS and CDR2 YFSETQ. The CDR3 reads CASSLDTTYGYTF. CDR3 DNA: TGCGCCAGCAGCTTGGACACGACCTATGGCTACACCTTC.

Only a few counts were recorded for this clonotype. The chain links TRBV7-9 to TRBJ2-1, with D possibly TRBD2 on 6 matching bases. V was cut by 7 bases and J by 8 bases, with 18 bases left in between. Per germline, CDR1 SEHNR and CDR2 FQNEAQ (reference sequence). CDR3 length: 14 residues. This CDR3 reads CASILGGPGDEQFF. The DNA for the CDR3 is TGTGCCAGCATTCTGGGAGGACCCGGGGATGAGCAGTTCTTC. Full variable domain (missing parts from reference TRBV7-9 and TRBJ2-1): DTGVSQNPRHKITKRGQNVTFRCDPISEHNRLYWYRQTLGQGPEFLTYFQNEAQLEKSRLLSDRFSAERPKGSFSTLEIQRTEQGDSAMYLCASILGGPGDEQFFGPGTRLTVL.

This clonotype was seen just once. The rearrangement links TRBV6-1 to TRBJ1-4; TRBD1 is a possible D gene (6 bases). Germline loops: CDR1 MNHNS, CDR2 SASEGT. This CDR3 has 15 residues. Trimming cost V 6 bases and J 5 bases, with 16 bases left between them. CDR3 coding DNA: TGTGCCAGCAGCTTCTCCGGGACACCGAATGAAAAACTGTTTTTT. Protein: CASSFSGTPNEKLFF.

The chain is built from TRBV7-2 and TRBJ2-5; unclear D gene. Trimming removed 1 base at V and 3 bases at J, with 9 bases between. In germline, CDR1 is SGHTA, CDR2 FQGNSA. The CDR3 is 14 residues long. This CDR3 reads CASSLVGLEETQYF. The CDR3 coding sequence is TGTGCCAGCAGCTTAGTTGGGCTGGAAGAGACCCAGTACTTC.

CDR3 nucleotide sequence: TGTGCCAGCAGCCTTAGCGGGACTAGCGGGAGTTTCGCAACAGATACGCAGTATTTT. This sequence encodes CASSLSGTSGSFATDTQYF. The rearrangement joins TRBV4-2 to TRBJ2-3; 14 bases align to TRBD2. Germline trimming cut 4 bases from V and 3 bases from J; bases unmatched to any gene: 12. Per the germline V gene, CDR1 is LGHNA and CDR2 is YNFKEQ. The CDR3 is 19 residues long.

Ten or more counts support this clonotype. J is TRBJ2-1 and V is TRBV7-2, with 9 bases identical to TRBD2. CDR1 is SGHTA and CDR2 is FQGNSA in the germline V gene. With V trimmed by 0 bases and J by 6 bases, 0 bases remained unmatched. The CDR3 sequence is 14 residues long. CDR3: CASSLALAGNEQFF. DNA for the CDR3: TGTGCCAGCAGCTTAGCACTAGCGGGCAATGAGCAGTTCTTC.